Below are 27 T cell receptor beta chains sequenced from a single sample in a study of cytomegalovirus exposure and HLA in healthy donors. PCR involved 60 Vbeta and 13 Jbeta primers. Repertoires were generated with immunoSEQ multiplex PCR, while TCRdb's copy carries only in-frame clones and drops some. The profile shows roughly 56,000 clones, around 81% of them singletons. Sequences were obtained from PBMCs. Receptors originate from a boy aged 5 to 17 in good health and CMV-seropositive.

The chain combines TRBV5-1 with TRBJ1-4, with TRBD1 identical over 10 bases. Germline V gives CDR1 SGHRS, CDR2 YFSETQ. V lost 3 bases and J lost 7; bases outside the gene matches: 6. The CDR3 covers 15 residues. CDR3 in DNA: TGCGCCAGCAGCTGGGGACAGGGGATTGGTGAAAAACTGTTTTTT. Translated: CASSWGQGIGEKLFF.

This clone was counted once. The rearrangement links TRBV11-2 to TRBJ1-3; D gene uncertain. V was shortened by 0 bases and J by 6 bases, with 15 bases between the two germline ends. The CDR3 extends over 16 amino acids. Germline loops: CDR1 SGHAT, CDR2 FQNNGV. The CDR3, as DNA: TGTGCCAGCAGCTTAGAGCTCACGTGGTGGGCAAACACCATATATTTT. This codes for CASSLELTWWANTIYF. Combining the CDR3 with reference TRBV11-2 and TRBJ1-3 gives the whole variable domain EAGVAQSPRYKIIEKRQSVAFWCNPISGHATLYWYQQILGQGPKLLIQFQNNGVVDDSQLPKDRFSAERLKGVDSTLKIQPAKLEDSAVYLCASSLELTWWANTIYFGEGSWLTVV.

V and J are TRBV7-6 and TRBJ2-3, with D possibly TRBD2 on 7 matching bases. The CDR3 spans 13 residues. The germline V gene encodes CDR1 SGHVS and CDR2 FNYEAQ. The V gene lost 5 bases and the J gene lost 4 bases, with 10 bases spanning the gap. CDR3: CASSPGGPDTQYF. CDR3 nucleotide sequence: TGTGCCAGCAGCCCCGGGGGGCCAGATACGCAGTATTTT.

The V gene is TRBV7-9, the J gene TRBJ2-5; D gene unclear. The last part of the DNA fits TRBJ2-7 better; the J call may be wrong. Germline CDR1 SEHNR, CDR2 FQNEAQ (reference sequence). This CDR3 is 13 amino acids long. The CDR3 spells CASSLARSYEQYF. Here the CDR3 DNA reads TGTGCCAGCAGCTTAGCGCGAAGTTACGAGCAGTACTTC.

This clone occurred once. The CDR3 loop reads CASSKDRDRGYEQYF. The CDR3 coding sequence is TGCGCCAGCAGTAAGGACCGGGACAGGGGCTACGAGCAGTACTTC. J is TRBJ2-7 and V is TRBV10-1; 10 bases map to TRBD1. Germline CDR1 is WNHNN and CDR2 is SYGVQD (reference sequence). J was trimmed by 3 bases and V by 5 bases; bases with no gene match: 7. The CDR3 sequence is 15 residues long.

This chain uses TRBV27 with TRBJ2-1; D unclear. The CDR3 runs 14 residues. V was cut by 3 bases and J by 3 bases, with 9 bases left in between. Germline V gives CDR1 MNHEY, CDR2 SMNVEV (reference sequence). The CDR3: CASSFFENYNEQFF. CDR3 sequence (DNA): TGTGCCAGCAGTTTTTTCGAGAACTACAATGAGCAGTTCTTC.

V is TRBV7-9 and J is TRBJ1-6; D perhaps matches TRBD1 (6 bases). The CDR3 consists of 15 residues. V shed 4 bases and J shed 4 bases, with 11 bases lying between them. Germline V gene data show CDR1 as SEHNR and CDR2 as FQNEAQ (reference sequence). DNA for the CDR3: TGTGCCAGCAGCTGGGCAGGGGAATATAATTCACCCCTCCACTTT. Its protein product is CASSWAGEYNSPLHF.

The genes are TRBV5-6 and TRBJ2-2, with D perhaps TRBD1 (5 bases). Germline assignment: CDR1 SGHDT and CDR2 YYEEEE. V lost 1 base and J 4 bases, leaving 8 bases between the germline ends. This CDR3 comprises 14 residues. The CDR3 nucleotides are TGTGCCAGCAGCTTGTGGGGCGCCACCGGGGAGCTGTTTTTT. It codes for CASSLWGATGELFF.

This rearrangement joins TRBV6-1 to TRBJ2-2, with D tentatively TRBD2 (6 bases). The CDR3 is 15 amino acids. From germline, CDR1 is MNHNS and CDR2 SASEGT. V lost 7 bases and J 5 bases, leaving 17 bases between the germline ends. The CDR3 spells CASIVARGWTGELFF. DNA of the CDR3: TGTGCCAGCATTGTAGCCCGGGGGTGGACCGGGGAGCTGTTTTTT.

This chain connects TRBV4-1 to TRBJ2-7, with D uncertain. V was pared by 0 bases and J by 5 bases, with 5 bases between. Germline CDR1 is MGHRA and CDR2 is YSYEKL. The CDR3 contains 12 residues. CDR3 nucleotides: TGCGCCAGCAGCCAAGAGAGGAACGAGCAGTACTTC. Its protein product is CASSQERNEQYF.

The V gene is TRBV7-9, the J gene TRBJ2-1; TRBD1 aligns across 11 bases. Trimming cost V 2 bases and J 8 bases; bases outside gene matches: 8. Germline V gene lookup returns CDR1 SEHNR and CDR2 FQNEAQ (reference sequence). The CDR3 length is 16 residues. CDR3 DNA: TGTGCCAGCAGCTTACAGCCGGGACAGGGGGACTATGAGCAGTTCTTC. It is translated as CASSLQPGQGDYEQFF.

This clone was counted between two and nine times. The chain is built from TRBV19 and TRBJ1-5, with 7 bases matching TRBD1. CDR1 and CDR2 from the germline V gene are LNHDA and SQIVND (reference sequence). This CDR3 comprises 15 residues. Trimming removed 6 bases from V and 4 bases from J; junction bases left unmatched: 9. The CDR3 sequence is CASSLYGTVNQPQHF. DNA of the CDR3: TGTGCCAGTAGCCTGTACGGGACAGTTAATCAGCCCCAGCATTTT. Full variable domain (rest looked up from reference TRBV19 and TRBJ1-5): DGGITQSPKYLFRKEGQNVTLSCEQNLNHDAMYWYRQDPGQGLRLIYYSQIVNDFQKGDIAEGYSVSREKKESFPLTVTSAQKNPTAFYLCASSLYGTVNQPQHFGDGTRLSIL.

The chain employs TRBV7-8 and TRBJ2-1; 7 bases are a match to TRBD1. Per germline, CDR1 SGHVS and CDR2 FQNEAQ. The ends lost 3 bases at V and 7 bases at J; junction bases unmatched: 0. CDR3 length equals 12 residues. The CDR3 region is CASSLTGNEQFF. The CDR3 DNA is TGTGCCAGCAGCTTGACAGGGAATGAGCAGTTCTTC.

The chain is built from TRBV6-1 and TRBJ2-7; 9 bases are a match to TRBD2. Germline values: CDR1 MNHNS, CDR2 SASEGT. V shed 8 bases and J 7 bases; nucleotides not matched to a gene: 3. There are 11 residues in the CDR3. The CDR3 is CASGAGGEQYF. The CDR3 DNA is TGTGCCAGCGGGGCGGGAGGGGAGCAGTACTTC.

This clone has just a few counts. In DNA form, the CDR3 reads TGTGCCAGCGGAGCGGGGGGGCAACGTGAGCAGTTCTTC. Amino acid sequence: CASGAGGQREQFF. This chain uses TRBV19 with TRBJ2-1, with TRBD2 matching over 10 bases. After removal of 9 bases from V and 9 bases from J, the junction contained 8 bases not matched to a gene. The CDR3 consists of 13 residues. The germline V gene encodes CDR1 LNHDA and CDR2 SQIVND (reference sequence). The full variable domain, its missing parts supplied by reference TRBV19 and TRBJ2-1, is DGGITQSPKYLFRKEGQNVTLSCEQNLNHDAMYWYRQDPGQGLRLIYYSQIVNDFQKGDIAEGYSVSREKKESFPLTVTSAQKNPTAFYLCASGAGGQREQFFGPGTRLTVL.

This sequence joins TRBV5-6 and TRBJ1-3, with 7 bases that match TRBD1. Germline CDR1 SGHDT, CDR2 YYEEEE. With 0 bases clipped from V and 4 bases from J, the junction kept 4 bases outside the gene matches. The CDR3 sequence is 15 residues long. The CDR3 DNA sequence: TGTGCCAGCAGCTTGGGACAGGGTGCCGGAAACACCATATATTTT. Protein sequence: CASSLGQGAGNTIYF. Full variable domain (rest looked up from reference TRBV5-6 and TRBJ1-3): DAGVTQSPTHLIKTRGQQVTLRCSPKSGHDTVSWYQQALGQGPQFIFQYYEEEERQRGNFPDRFSGHQFPNYSSELNVNALLLGDSALYLCASSLGQGAGNTIYFGEGSWLTVV.

The chain joins TRBV19 to TRBJ2-5; 7 nucleotides agree with TRBD1. Germline V gives CDR1 LNHDA, CDR2 SQIVND (reference sequence). The CDR3 extends over 15 amino acids. The V segment lost 4 bases and the J segment 4 bases; nucleotides outside the gene matches: 9. This CDR3 is CASSRPGTVLETQYF. The CDR3 DNA is TGTGCCAGTAGTAGACCCGGGACAGTGTTAGAGACCCAGTACTTC. The full variable domain, its missing parts supplied by reference TRBV19 and TRBJ2-5, is DGGITQSPKYLFRKEGQNVTLSCEQNLNHDAMYWYRQDPGQGLRLIYYSQIVNDFQKGDIAEGYSVSREKKESFPLTVTSAQKNPTAFYLCASSRPGTVLETQYFGPGTRLLVL.

The chain has TRBV5-4 and TRBJ1-1, with 10 bases identical to TRBD1. Per the germline V gene, CDR1 is SGHNT and CDR2 is YYREEE (reference sequence). The CDR3 extends over 14 amino acids. The ends lost 5 bases at V and 6 bases at J; junction bases unmatched: 7. The CDR3 region is CASRRDRGVSEAFF. The CDR3 nucleotides are TGTGCCAGCAGGAGGGACAGGGGAGTATCTGAAGCTTTCTTT.

This clone occurred once. The chain links TRBV5-6 to TRBJ2-7; a possible D gene is TRBD2 (7 bases). CDR1 is SGHDT and CDR2 is YYEEEE in the germline V gene. Trimming took off 4 bases at V and 2 bases at J, with 13 bases between the two ends. This CDR3 comprises 14 residues. The CDR3 coding sequence is TGTGCCAGCAGCCATTTCGGGGGGCCCTACGAGCAGTACTTC. Translating it yields CASSHFGGPYEQYF.

V is TRBV5-4 and J is TRBJ2-1, with 7 bases fitting TRBD1. Germline V gives CDR1 SGHNT, CDR2 YYREEE (reference sequence). The ends lost 4 bases at V and 10 bases at J; junction bases unmatched: 2. The CDR3 has 11 amino acids. The CDR3 region has the DNA TGTGCCAGCAGCACGACAGGGGAGCAGTTCTTC. It specifies CASSTTGEQFF.

The chain combines TRBV7-2 with TRBJ2-3; 7 bases fit TRBD2. Germline V lookup: CDR1 SGHTA, CDR2 FQGNSA. The CDR3 sequence is 13 residues long. The ends lost 5 bases at V and 5 bases at J; junction bases unmatched: 4. For the CDR3, the DNA is TGTGCCAGCAGCGGGGGAGGGCTAGATACGCAGTATTTT. Translating gives CASSGGGLDTQYF.

This sequence joins TRBV9 and TRBJ2-3; D not resolved. The CDR3 extends over 15 amino acids. V lost 4 bases and J 2 bases, leaving 14 bases between the germline ends. The germline CDR1 and CDR2 sequences are SGDLS and YYNGEE. The CDR3 bases are TGTGCCAGCAGCACCGGCCCGACTTCCACAGATACGCAGTATTTT. Translation gives CASSTGPTSTDTQYF.

The chain is built from TRBV4-1 and TRBJ1-4; 9 nucleotides agree with TRBD1. The germline V gene has CDR1 MGHRA and CDR2 YSYEKL. The V segment lost 3 bases and the J segment 7 bases; nucleotides outside the gene matches: 6. This CDR3 has 15 amino acids. The DNA of the CDR3 is TGCGCCAGCAGCCATGACCCGGGACAGGGTGAAAAACTGTTTTTT. Its protein product is CASSHDPGQGEKLFF.

This chain joins TRBV9 and TRBJ1-6, with 9 positions matching TRBD1. CDR1 and CDR2 from the germline V gene are SGDLS and YYNGEE. There are 15 residues in the CDR3. With V trimmed by 0 bases and J by 10 bases, 5 bases remained unmatched. CDR3 nucleotides: TGTGCCAGCAGCGTAGGGGGACAGGGAAAGTCACCCCTCCACTTT. Amino acids: CASSVGGQGKSPLHF.

The chain joins TRBV5-1 to TRBJ2-7, with 9 bases aligning to TRBD1. The V and J ends lost 4 bases and 5 bases, in that order; junction bases with no gene match: 10. The CDR3 has 15 residues. CDR1 and CDR2 from the germline V gene are SGHRS and YFSETQ. This CDR3 reads CASSAQGTGINEQYF. CDR3 DNA sequence: TGCGCCAGCAGCGCACAGGGGACAGGGATCAACGAGCAGTACTTC.

The chain recombines TRBV7-9 with TRBJ1-2, with a weak D call TRBD1 (5 bases). Germline V gives CDR1 SEHNR, CDR2 FQNEAQ (reference sequence). V gave up 5 bases and J gave up 4 bases, with 14 bases separating them. This CDR3 has 14 residues. The CDR3 reads CASSTRGGGYGYTF. CDR3 sequence (DNA): TGTGCCAGCAGCACCCGTGGGGGGGGCTATGGCTACACCTTC.

The rearrangement links TRBV28 to TRBJ2-3; a weak D match, TRBD2 (5 bases). CDR3 length: 16 residues. Trimming left V 3 bases short and J 1 base short, with 14 bases between. Looked up from germline, CDR1 is MDHEN and CDR2 is SYDVKM. The CDR3 DNA reads TGTGCCAGCAGTTTGTATGAGGGTCCGGGCACAGATACGCAGTATTTT. Amino acids: CASSLYEGPGTDTQYF. The whole variable domain, filled in from reference TRBV28 and TRBJ2-3, reads DVKVTQSSRYLVKRTGEKVFLECVQDMDHENMFWYRQDPGLGLRLIYFSYDVKMKEKGDIPEGYSVSREKKERFSLILESASTNQTSMYLCASSLYEGPGTDTQYFGPGTRLTVL.